Listed here are 17 T cell receptor beta chains from one sample, sequenced in a study of regulatory T cells in long-lasting Graves disease. Noted time point: newly diagnosed GD, antithyroid drugs for less than 3 months. PBMC RNA was the source of the TCR library. Construction of the TCR beta libraries employed iRepertoire HTBI primers in conjunction with Arm-PCR of CDR3 regions. TCRdb itself ran the multiplex PCR reads through MiXCR, one entry per CDR3 protein. The sample consists of a few hundred thousand distinct CDR3 sequences, roughly a sixth of them appearing once. This same sample was also taken into another study, of T cells in Graves' hyperthyroidism and ophthalmopathy.

The sequenced sample was peripheral blood mononuclear cells (PBMCs), obtained at new diagnosis, from a patient treated with antithyroid drugs. These receptors all stem from a man between 35 and 55 years old with Graves disease.

This sequence joins TRBV7-2 and TRBJ2-1; perhaps TRBD2 as D (5 bases). CDR3 length: 13 residues. V was cut by 5 bases and J by 6 bases, with 11 bases left in between. Germline V gene sequence: CDR1 SGHTA, CDR2 FQGNSA. Written as DNA, the CDR3 is TGTGCCAGCAGCCCAGCGGAGGCCAATGAGCAGTTCTTC. Translating it yields CASSPAEANEQFF.

The genes are TRBV12-3 or TRBV12-4 and TRBJ1-1; the D is unclear. V lost 6 bases and J 10 bases, leaving 12 bases between the germline ends. The CDR3 runs to 11 residues. CDR3: CASSRGIGAFF. The CDR3 DNA reads TGTGCCAGCAGCCGCGGGATAGGAGCTTTCTTT.

The chain employs TRBV4-3 and TRBJ2-5, with 14 nucleotides matching TRBD2. The junction had 11 bases not matched to a gene; V was cut back by 0 bases and J by 5 bases. The CDR3 loop spans 19 amino acids. Germline-derived CDR1 and CDR2 are LGHNA and YSLEER. CDR3 amino acids: CASSQEVPTSGGGGETQYF. DNA of the CDR3: TGCGCCAGCAGCCAAGAAGTCCCGACTAGCGGGGGGGGAGGGGAGACCCAGTACTTC.

This clonotype was seen many times. The gene calls are TRBV6-2 or TRBV6-3 and TRBJ2-7; D uncertain. CDR3 size: 12 residues. V lost 6 bases and J 7 bases, leaving 13 bases between the germline ends. The V gene's germline CDR1 is MNHEY and CDR2 SVGEGT. DNA of the CDR3: TGTGCCAGCAGAGAGCTATTCCTGGAGCAGTACTTC. Translating gives CASRELFLEQYF.

This clonotype was counted at least ten times. The V gene is TRBV4-2, the J gene TRBJ2-3, with TRBD2 matching over 7 bases. This CDR3 has 15 residues. After removal of 0 bases from V and 4 bases from J, the junction contained 4 bases not matched to a gene. The germline gives CDR1 LGHNA, CDR2 YNFKEQ. Here the CDR3 DNA reads TGTGCCAGCAGCCAAGATCCCCGGGAGGCAGATACGCAGTATTTT. Protein product: CASSQDPREADTQYF.

This clonotype was detected a few times. The chain combines TRBV6-2 or TRBV6-3 with TRBJ2-1; TRBD1 is a possible D gene (6 bases). This CDR3 has 14 residues. V lost 7 bases to trimming and J lost 0 bases, with 10 bases between them. Germline V gene sequence: CDR1 MNHEY, CDR2 SVGEGT. DNA of the CDR3: TGTGCCAGCATTAACAGGGACTCCTACAATGAGCAGTTCTTC. Protein sequence: CASINRDSYNEQFF.

The rearrangement uses TRBV5-1 and TRBJ2-4, with D maybe TRBD1 (6 bases). V was shortened by 4 bases and J by 13 bases, with 21 bases between the two germline ends. This CDR3 has 14 amino acids. The germline CDR1 and CDR2 sequences are SGHRS and YFSETQ. The CDR3 reads CASSRGTAYNEQYF. CDR3 in DNA: TGCGCCAGCAGCAGGGGGACGGCTTACAATGAGCAGTACTTC. The full variable domain, rest sourced from reference TRBV5-1 and TRBJ2-4, is KAGVTQTPRYLIKTRGQQVTLSCSPISGHRSVSWYQQTPGQGLQFLFEYFSETQRNKGNFPGRFSGRQFSNSRSEMNVSTLELGDSALYLCASSRGTAYNEQYFGAGTRLSVL.

Note on this clonotype: A much larger clone lies a single base off, so this may be a read error. V usage is TRBV30 and J usage is TRBJ1-1; 10 bases align to TRBD1. V lost 4 bases, J lost 6 bases, and 8 bases stayed unmatched. The CDR3 is 14 residues long. Germline V gives CDR1 GTSNPN, CDR2 SVGIG (reference sequence). In nucleotides, the CDR3 is TGTGCCTGGATTCGGGACAGGGGTTGGGCTGAAGCTTTCTTT. Encoded protein: CAWIRDRGWAEAFF.

This clonotype was observed many times. The chain joins TRBV20-1 to TRBJ1-1; 10 bases line up with TRBD1. CDR1 and CDR2 (germline): DFQATT, SNEGSKA (reference sequence). J gave up 5 bases and V 3 bases, and 6 bases lay outside the gene matches. CDR3 length equals 14 residues. The CDR3: CSASAGQGGTEAFF. CDR3 DNA sequence: TGCAGTGCTAGCGCCGGACAGGGGGGAACTGAAGCTTTCTTT.

This sequence joins TRBV27 and TRBJ2-6; D call uncertain. Germline values: CDR1 MNHEY, CDR2 SMNVEV (reference sequence). V was cut by 1 base and J by 2 bases, with 9 bases left in between. The CDR3 runs to 16 residues. In DNA, the CDR3 is TGTGCCAGCAGTTTATATTTCGGGCCTGGGGCCAACGTCCTGACTTTC. Translating it yields CASSLYFGPGANVLTF.

About this clonotype itself: This may be a read error, as it is one base from a much larger clone. The chain links TRBV14 to TRBJ2-1; 8 bases map to TRBD2. Germline values: CDR1 SGHDN, CDR2 FVKESK. The CDR3 spans 15 residues. DNA of the CDR3: TGTGCCAGCAGCCAAGATCGCGGGGGGTACAATGAGCAGCTCTTC. Residues: CASSQDRGGYNEQLF.

This clonotype turned up a few times. One base away lies a much larger clone, so this may be a sequencing read error. The CDR3 end shows no conserved phenylalanine or tryptophan, and so a read error is likely. The CDR3 DNA follows: TGTGCCATGAGTAGGGACGACCTCTCCTACGAGCAGTACCTC. Amino acids: CAMSRDDLSYEQYL. V is TRBV6-2 or TRBV6-3 and J is TRBJ2-7; D is possibly TRBD1 or TRBD2 (5 bases each). V was shortened by 10 bases and J by 0 bases, with 16 bases between the two germline ends. Per germline, CDR1 MNHEY and CDR2 SVGEGT. The CDR3 is 14 amino acids.

This clonotype was detected many times. The DNA of the CDR3 is TGTGCCAGCAAGGTAGAACGGATGGACACTGAAGCTTTCTTT. Translating gives CASKVERMDTEAFF. V is TRBV6-2 or TRBV6-3 and J is TRBJ1-1, with D uncertain. Deletions cut 7 bases from V and 3 bases from J, with 15 bases between. CDR1 is MNHEY and CDR2 is SVGEGT in the germline V gene. The CDR3 is made up of 14 amino acids.

A word on this clonotype: With a much larger clone just one base away, this may be a read error. This chain connects TRBV20-1 to TRBJ1-2; no clear D. Germline-derived CDR1 and CDR2 are DFQATT and SNEGSKA (reference sequence). V was clipped by 0 bases and J by 7 bases, with 15 bases between them. The CDR3 covers 14 residues. The CDR3 loop reads CSARDSRPATGYTF. The CDR3 DNA reads as TGCAGTGCTAGAGATAGTAGGCCGGCAACTGGCTACACCTTC.

This clonotype showed up just a few times. This sequence joins TRBV9 and TRBJ1-6, with 7 bases aligning to TRBD1. J lost 5 bases, V lost 4 bases, and 3 bases had no gene match. This CDR3 spans 14 amino acids. Germline CDR1 is SGDLS and CDR2 is YYNGEE. In DNA form, the CDR3 reads TGTGCCAGCAGCCCGGGACAGAATAATTCACCCCTCCACTTT. It codes for CASSPGQNNSPLHF. Full variable domain (outside the CDR3, taken from reference TRBV9 and TRBJ1-6): DSGVTQTPKHLITATGQRVTLRCSPRSGDLSVYWYQQSLDQGLQFLIQYYNGEERAKGNILERFSAQQFPDLHSELNLSSLELGDSALYFCASSPGQNNSPLHFGNGTRLTVT.

This clonotype was seen more than once but under ten times. The chain links TRBV6-5 to TRBJ2-7; 7 positions agree with TRBD2. CDR3 length equals 16 residues. CDR1 and CDR2 (germline): MNHEY, SVGAGI. J gave up 6 bases and V 2 bases, and 13 bases lay outside the gene matches. The CDR3 sequence: CASSYTAGRTRGEQYF. The CDR3 bases are TGTGCCAGCAGTTACACCGCCGGACGGACTAGGGGCGAGCAGTACTTC.

This clonotype was seen a handful of times. The chain is built from TRBV7-8 and TRBJ2-4, with a tentative D call TRBD2 (6 bases). From germline, CDR1 is SGHVS and CDR2 FQNEAQ. V was clipped by 2 bases and J by 0 bases, with 20 bases between them. The CDR3 consists of 19 residues. The CDR3: CASSLRRWFSGVAKNIQYF. In DNA, the CDR3 is TGTGCCAGCAGCTTACGTCGTTGGTTCTCGGGAGTAGCCAAAAACATTCAGTACTTC.